The source of this TCR beta chain is a study of naive and memory T cell subsets. There are 13 residues in the CDR3. Trimming removed 8 bases from V and 8 bases from J, with 15 bases in between. Germline V CDR1 and CDR2: WNHNN, SYGVQD (reference sequence). Both TRBC1 and TRBC2 were covered by a beta constant-region primer of two equimolar oligonucleotides. TCRdb analysed the UMI-ligation and nested PCR reads with MiXCR anew, one entry per CDR3 protein. The sample holds 120,000 to 150,000 distinct CDR3 sequences, over 15% seen once. The TCR originated in a human donor in good health. Sequencing used naive CD4+ T cells from blood. This chain links TRBV10-1 with TRBJ1-4; D gene uncertain. The CDR3 DNA follows: TGCGCCAGCTCTAAGGGCCTGGGGGAAAAACTGTTTTTT. Translated: CASSKGLGEKLFF.